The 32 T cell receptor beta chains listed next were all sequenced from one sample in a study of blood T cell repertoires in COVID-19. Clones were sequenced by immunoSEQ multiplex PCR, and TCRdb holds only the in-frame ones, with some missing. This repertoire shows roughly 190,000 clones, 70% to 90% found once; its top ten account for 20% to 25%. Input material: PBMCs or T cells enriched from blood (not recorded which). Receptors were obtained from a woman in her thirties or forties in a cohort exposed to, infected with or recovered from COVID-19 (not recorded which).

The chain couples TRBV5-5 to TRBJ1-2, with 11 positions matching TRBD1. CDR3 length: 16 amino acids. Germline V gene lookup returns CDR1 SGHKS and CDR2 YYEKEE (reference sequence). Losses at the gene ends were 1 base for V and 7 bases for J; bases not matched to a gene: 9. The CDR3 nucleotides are TGTGCCAGCAGCTTGTGGGGACAGGGGGTTGAAGGTGGCTACACCTTC. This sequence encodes CASSLWGQGVEGGYTF.

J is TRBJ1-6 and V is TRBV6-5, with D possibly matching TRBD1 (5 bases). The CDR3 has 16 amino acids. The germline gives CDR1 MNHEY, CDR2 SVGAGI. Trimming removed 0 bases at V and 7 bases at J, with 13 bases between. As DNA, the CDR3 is TGTGCCAGCAGTTACTCTCAGGGACTCCGCAATTCACCCCTCCACTTT. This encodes CASSYSQGLRNSPLHF.

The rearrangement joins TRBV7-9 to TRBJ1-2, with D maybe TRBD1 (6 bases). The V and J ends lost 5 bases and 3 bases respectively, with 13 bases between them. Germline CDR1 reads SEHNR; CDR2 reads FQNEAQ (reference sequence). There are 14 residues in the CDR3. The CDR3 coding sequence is TGTGCCAGCAGCCAAACAGGGCTGGACTATGGCTACACCTTC. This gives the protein CASSQTGLDYGYTF.

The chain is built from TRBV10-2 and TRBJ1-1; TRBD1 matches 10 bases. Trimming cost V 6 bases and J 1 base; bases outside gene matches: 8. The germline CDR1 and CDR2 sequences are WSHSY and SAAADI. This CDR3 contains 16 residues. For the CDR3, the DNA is TGCGCCAGCAGGGCACCTGGACAGGGGGAGAACACTGAAGCTTTCTTT. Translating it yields CASRAPGQGENTEAFF.

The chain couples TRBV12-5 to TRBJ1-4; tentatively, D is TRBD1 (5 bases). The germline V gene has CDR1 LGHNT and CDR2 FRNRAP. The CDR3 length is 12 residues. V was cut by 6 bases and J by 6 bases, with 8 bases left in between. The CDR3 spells CASGQTDEKLFF. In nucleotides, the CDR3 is TGTGCTAGTGGGCAGACAGATGAAAAACTGTTTTTT.

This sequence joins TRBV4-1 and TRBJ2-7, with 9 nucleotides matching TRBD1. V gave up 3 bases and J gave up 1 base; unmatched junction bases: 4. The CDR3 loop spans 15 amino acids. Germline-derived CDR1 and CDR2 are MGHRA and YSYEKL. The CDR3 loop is CASSQMGTGSYEQYF. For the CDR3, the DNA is TGCGCCAGCAGCCAGATGGGGACAGGGTCCTACGAGCAGTACTTC.

The CDR3 coding sequence is TGTGCCACCAGTGAAACTCAGGGGGCGGCGAATGAAAAACTGTTTTTT. This codes for CATSETQGAANEKLFF. The V gene is TRBV24-1, the J gene TRBJ1-4; 8 positions agree with TRBD1. The germline V gene encodes CDR1 KGHDR and CDR2 SFDVKD. This CDR3 has 16 amino acids. The V and J ends lost 4 bases and 5 bases, in that order; junction bases with no gene match: 8.

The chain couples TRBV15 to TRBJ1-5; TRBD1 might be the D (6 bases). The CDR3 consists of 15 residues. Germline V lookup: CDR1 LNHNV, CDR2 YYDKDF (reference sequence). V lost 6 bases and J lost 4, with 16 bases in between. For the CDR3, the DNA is TGTGCCACCAGTCTAACAGGGAGACGGAATCAGCCCCAGCATTTT. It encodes CATSLTGRRNQPQHF.

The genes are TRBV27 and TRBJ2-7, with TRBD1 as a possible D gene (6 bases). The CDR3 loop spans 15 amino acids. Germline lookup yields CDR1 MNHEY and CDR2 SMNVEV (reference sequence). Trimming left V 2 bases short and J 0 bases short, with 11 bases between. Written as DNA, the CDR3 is TGTGCCAGCAGTTTAAGGACAGATAGCTCCTACGAGCAGTACTTC. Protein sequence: CASSLRTDSSYEQYF.

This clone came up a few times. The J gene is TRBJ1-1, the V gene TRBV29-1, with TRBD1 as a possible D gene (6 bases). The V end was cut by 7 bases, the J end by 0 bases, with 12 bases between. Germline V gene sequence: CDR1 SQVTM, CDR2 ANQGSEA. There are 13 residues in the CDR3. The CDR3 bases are TGCAGCGCCCGACAGGAGATGAACACTGAAGCTTTCTTT. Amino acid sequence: CSARQEMNTEAFF.

CDR3 nucleotide sequence: TGTGCCAGCAGCTTCTTCCCCCCCGAACAGCCGGAAGCTTTCTTT. It encodes CASSFFPPEQPEAFF. The rearrangement links TRBV11-2 to TRBJ1-1; D is unresolved. The V gene's germline CDR1 is SGHAT and CDR2 FQNNGV. The CDR3 has 15 residues. The V gene lost 3 bases and the J gene lost 8 bases, with 19 bases spanning the gap.

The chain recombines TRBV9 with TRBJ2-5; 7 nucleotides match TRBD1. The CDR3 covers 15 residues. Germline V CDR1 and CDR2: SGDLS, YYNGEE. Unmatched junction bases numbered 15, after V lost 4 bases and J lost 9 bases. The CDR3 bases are TGTGCCAGCAGCCTAACCGGGACAGTTAGCGAGGCCCAGTACTTC. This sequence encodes CASSLTGTVSEAQYF.

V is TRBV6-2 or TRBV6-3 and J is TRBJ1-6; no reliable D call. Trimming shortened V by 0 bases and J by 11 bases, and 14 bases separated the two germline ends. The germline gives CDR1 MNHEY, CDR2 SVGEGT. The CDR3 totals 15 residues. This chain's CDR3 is CASSYSITGTAPLHF. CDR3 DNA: TGTGCCAGCAGTTACTCGATTACGGGAACGGCACCCCTCCACTTT.

CDR3 in amino acids: CASSQSLQEAFF. In DNA, the CDR3 is TGCGCCAGCAGCCAGTCTTTACAGGAAGCTTTCTTT. The gene calls are TRBV4-1 and TRBJ1-1; D gene unclear. Germline loops: CDR1 MGHRA, CDR2 YSYEKL. CDR3 length equals 12 residues. V was trimmed by 3 bases and J by 8 bases, leaving 10 bases between them.

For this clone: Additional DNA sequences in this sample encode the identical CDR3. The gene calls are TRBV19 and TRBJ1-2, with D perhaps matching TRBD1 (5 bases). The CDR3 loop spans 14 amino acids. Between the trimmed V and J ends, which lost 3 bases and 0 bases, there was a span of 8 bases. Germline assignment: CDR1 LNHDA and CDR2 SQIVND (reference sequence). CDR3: CASSIQGPNYGYTF. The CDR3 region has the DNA TGTGCCAGTAGTATCCAGGGCCCTAACTATGGCTACACCTTC.

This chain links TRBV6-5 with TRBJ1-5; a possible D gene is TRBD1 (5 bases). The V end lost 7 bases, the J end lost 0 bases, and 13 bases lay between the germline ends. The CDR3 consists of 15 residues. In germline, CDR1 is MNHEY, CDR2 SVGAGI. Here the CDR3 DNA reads TGTGCCAGCAACAGAAGGGGTAATAGCAATCAGCCCCAGCATTTT. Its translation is CASNRRGNSNQPQHF.

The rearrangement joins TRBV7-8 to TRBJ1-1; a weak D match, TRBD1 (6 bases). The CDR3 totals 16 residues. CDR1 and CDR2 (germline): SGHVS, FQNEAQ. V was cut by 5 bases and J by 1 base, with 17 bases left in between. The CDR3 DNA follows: TGTGCCAGCAGCCATCTCGGGACATCTACGAACACTGAAGCTTTCTTT. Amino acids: CASSHLGTSTNTEAFF.

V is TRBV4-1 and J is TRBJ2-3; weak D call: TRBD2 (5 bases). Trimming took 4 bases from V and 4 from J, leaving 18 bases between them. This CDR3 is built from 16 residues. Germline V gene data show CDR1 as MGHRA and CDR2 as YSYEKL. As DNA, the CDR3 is TGCGCCAGCAGCCCCCGACTCTTTGCGCGGGCAGATACGCAGTATTTT. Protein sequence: CASSPRLFARADTQYF.

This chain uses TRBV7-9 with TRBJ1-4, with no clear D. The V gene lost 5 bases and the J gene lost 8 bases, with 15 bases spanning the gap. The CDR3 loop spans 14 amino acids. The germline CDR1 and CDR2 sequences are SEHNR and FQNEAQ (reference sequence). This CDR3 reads CASSPGSTVEKLFF. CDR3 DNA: TGTGCCAGCAGCCCCGGGTCGACGGTAGAAAAACTGTTTTTT.

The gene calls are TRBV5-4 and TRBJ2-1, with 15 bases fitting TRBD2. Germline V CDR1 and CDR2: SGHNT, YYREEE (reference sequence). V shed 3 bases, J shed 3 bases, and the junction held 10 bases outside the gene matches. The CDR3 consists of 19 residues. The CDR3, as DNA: TGTGCCAGCAGCTCTTCCGGGACTAGCGGGGGGCCAGACTACAATGAGCAGTTCTTC. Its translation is CASSSSGTSGGPDYNEQFF. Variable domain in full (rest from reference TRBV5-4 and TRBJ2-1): ETGVTQSPTHLIKTRGQQVTLRCSSQSGHNTVSWYQQALGQGPQFIFQYYREEENGRGNFPPRFSGLQFPNYSSELNVNALELDDSALYLCASSSSGTSGGPDYNEQFFGPGTRLTVL.

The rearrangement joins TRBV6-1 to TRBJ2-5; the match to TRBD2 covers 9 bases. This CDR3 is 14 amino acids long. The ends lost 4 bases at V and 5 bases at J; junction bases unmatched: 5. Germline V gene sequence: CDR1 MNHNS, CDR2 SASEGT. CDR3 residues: CASSVVAGDETQYF. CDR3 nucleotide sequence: TGTGCCAGCAGTGTGGTAGCGGGGGATGAGACCCAGTACTTC.

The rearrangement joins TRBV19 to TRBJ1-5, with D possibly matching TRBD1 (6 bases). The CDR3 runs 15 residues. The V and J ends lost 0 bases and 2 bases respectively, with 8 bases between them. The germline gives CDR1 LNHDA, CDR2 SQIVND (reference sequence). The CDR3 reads CASSIDSGGNQPQHF. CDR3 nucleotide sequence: TGTGCCAGTAGTATAGATTCAGGGGGCAATCAGCCCCAGCATTTT. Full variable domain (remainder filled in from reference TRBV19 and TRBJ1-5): DGGITQSPKYLFRKEGQNVTLSCEQNLNHDAMYWYRQDPGQGLRLIYYSQIVNDFQKGDIAEGYSVSREKKESFPLTVTSAQKNPTAFYLCASSIDSGGNQPQHFGDGTRLSIL.

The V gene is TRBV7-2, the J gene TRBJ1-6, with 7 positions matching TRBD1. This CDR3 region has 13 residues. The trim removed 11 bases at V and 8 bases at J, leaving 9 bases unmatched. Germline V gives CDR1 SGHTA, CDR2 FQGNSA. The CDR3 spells CAGAGQTDSPLHF. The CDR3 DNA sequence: TGTGCCGGGGCGGGACAGACTGATTCACCCCTCCACTTT.

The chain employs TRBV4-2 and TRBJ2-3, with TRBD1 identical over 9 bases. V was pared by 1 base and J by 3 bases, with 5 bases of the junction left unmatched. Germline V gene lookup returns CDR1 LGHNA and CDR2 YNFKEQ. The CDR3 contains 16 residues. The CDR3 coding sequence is TGTGCCAGCAGCCAAGCGACAGGGGGAGTTACAGATACGCAGTATTTT. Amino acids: CASSQATGGVTDTQYF.

The CDR3 DNA sequence: TGTGCCAGTAGTGACCGGGACAGCTACTACGAGCAGTACTTC. Translating it yields CASSDRDSYYEQYF. The V gene is TRBV19, the J gene TRBJ2-7, with 7 positions matching TRBD1. The trim removed 5 bases at V and 3 bases at J, leaving 7 bases unmatched. Germline CDR1 reads LNHDA; CDR2 reads SQIVND (reference sequence). The CDR3 runs to 14 residues.

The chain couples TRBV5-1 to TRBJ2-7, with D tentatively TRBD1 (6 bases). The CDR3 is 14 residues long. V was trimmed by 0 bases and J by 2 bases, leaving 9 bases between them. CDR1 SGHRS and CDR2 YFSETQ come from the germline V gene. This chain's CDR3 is CASSLGAGAYEQYF. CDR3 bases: TGCGCCAGCAGCTTGGGGGCAGGGGCCTACGAGCAGTACTTC. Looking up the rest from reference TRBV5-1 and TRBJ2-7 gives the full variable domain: KAGVTQTPRYLIKTRGQQVTLSCSPISGHRSVSWYQQTPGQGLQFLFEYFSETQRNKGNFPGRFSGRQFSNSRSEMNVSTLELGDSALYLCASSLGAGAYEQYFGPGTRLTVT.

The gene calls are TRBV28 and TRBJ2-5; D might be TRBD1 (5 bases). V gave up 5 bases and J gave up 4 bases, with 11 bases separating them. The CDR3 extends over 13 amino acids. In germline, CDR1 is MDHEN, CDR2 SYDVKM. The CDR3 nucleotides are TGTGCCAGCAGTGACGTGCAGGGAGAGACCCAGTACTTC. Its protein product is CASSDVQGETQYF. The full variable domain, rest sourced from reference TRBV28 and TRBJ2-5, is DVKVTQSSRYLVKRTGEKVFLECVQDMDHENMFWYRQDPGLGLRLIYFSYDVKMKEKGDIPEGYSVSREKKERFSLILESASTNQTSMYLCASSDVQGETQYFGPGTRLLVL.

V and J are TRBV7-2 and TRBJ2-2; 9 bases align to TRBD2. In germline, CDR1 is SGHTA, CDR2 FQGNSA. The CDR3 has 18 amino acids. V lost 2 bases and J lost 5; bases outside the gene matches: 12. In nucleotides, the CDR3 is TGTGCCAGCAGCTTAACCGAGTTAGCGGGAGTATGGACCGGGGAGCTGTTTTTT. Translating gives CASSLTELAGVWTGELFF.

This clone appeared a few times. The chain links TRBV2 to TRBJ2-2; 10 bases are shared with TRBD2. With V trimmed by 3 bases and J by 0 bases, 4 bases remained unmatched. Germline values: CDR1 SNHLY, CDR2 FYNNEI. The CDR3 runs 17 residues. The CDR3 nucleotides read TGTGCCAGCAGTGATCAGCGGGGGGGCTCGAACACCGGGGAGCTGTTTTTT. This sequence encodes CASSDQRGGSNTGELFF.

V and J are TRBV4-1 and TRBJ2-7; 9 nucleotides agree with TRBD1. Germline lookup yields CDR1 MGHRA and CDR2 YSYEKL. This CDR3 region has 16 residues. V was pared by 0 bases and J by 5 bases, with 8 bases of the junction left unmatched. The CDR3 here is CASSQDPKQGAHEQYF. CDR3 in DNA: TGCGCCAGCAGCCAAGATCCCAAACAGGGGGCCCACGAGCAGTACTTC.

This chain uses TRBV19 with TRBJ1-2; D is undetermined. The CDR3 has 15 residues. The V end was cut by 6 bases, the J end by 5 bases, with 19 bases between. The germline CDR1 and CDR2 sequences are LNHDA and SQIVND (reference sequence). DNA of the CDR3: TGTGCCAGTAGGCCACGGCGGGGTCTAGGGTATGGCTACACCTTC. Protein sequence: CASRPRRGLGYGYTF.

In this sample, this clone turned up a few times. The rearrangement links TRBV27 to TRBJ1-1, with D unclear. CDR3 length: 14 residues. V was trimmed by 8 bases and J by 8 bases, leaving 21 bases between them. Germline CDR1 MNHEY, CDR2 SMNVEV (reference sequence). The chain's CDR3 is CASRRSRNGDEAFF. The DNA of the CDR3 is TGTGCCAGCCGACGCTCCCGCAACGGAGACGAAGCTTTCTTT.